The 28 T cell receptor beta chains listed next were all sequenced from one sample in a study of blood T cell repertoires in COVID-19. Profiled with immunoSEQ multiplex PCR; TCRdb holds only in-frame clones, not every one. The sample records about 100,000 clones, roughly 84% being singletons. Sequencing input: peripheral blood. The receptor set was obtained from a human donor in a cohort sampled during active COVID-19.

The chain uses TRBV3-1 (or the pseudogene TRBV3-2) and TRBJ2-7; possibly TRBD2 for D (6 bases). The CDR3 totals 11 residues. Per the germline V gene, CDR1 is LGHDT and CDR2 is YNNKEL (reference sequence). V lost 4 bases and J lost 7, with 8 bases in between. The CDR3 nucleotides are TGTGCCAGCAGCCCCGGAGGGGAGCAGTACTTC. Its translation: CASSPGGEQYF.

CDR3 in DNA: TGTGCTAGTGGTTTGGTACTAGGCGGGACAGGGGACACAGATACGCAGTATTTT. Encoded protein: CASGLVLGGTGDTDTQYF. This rearrangement joins TRBV12-5 to TRBJ2-3; TRBD1 matches 10 bases. CDR1 and CDR2 from the germline V gene are LGHNT and FRNRAP. The V segment lost 0 bases and the J segment 2 bases; nucleotides outside the gene matches: 8. This CDR3 contains 18 residues.

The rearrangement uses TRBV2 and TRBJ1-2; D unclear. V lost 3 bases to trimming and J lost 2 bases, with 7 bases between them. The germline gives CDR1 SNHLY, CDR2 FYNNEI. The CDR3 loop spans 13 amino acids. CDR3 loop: CASSDSLNYGYTF. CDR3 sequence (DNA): TGTGCCAGCAGTGACTCCTTAAACTATGGCTACACCTTC.

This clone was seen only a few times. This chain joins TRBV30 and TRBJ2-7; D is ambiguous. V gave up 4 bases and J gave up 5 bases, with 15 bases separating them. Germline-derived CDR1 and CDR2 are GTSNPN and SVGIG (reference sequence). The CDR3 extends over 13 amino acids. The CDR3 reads CAWTGGQVHEQYF. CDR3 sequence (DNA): TGTGCCTGGACTGGTGGGCAGGTTCACGAGCAGTACTTC. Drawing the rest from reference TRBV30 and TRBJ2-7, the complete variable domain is SQTIHQWPATLVQPVGSPLSLECTVEGTSNPNLYWYRQAAGRGLQLLFYSVGIGQISSEVPQNLSASRPQDRQFILSSKKLLLSDSGFYLCAWTGGQVHEQYFGPGTRLTVT.

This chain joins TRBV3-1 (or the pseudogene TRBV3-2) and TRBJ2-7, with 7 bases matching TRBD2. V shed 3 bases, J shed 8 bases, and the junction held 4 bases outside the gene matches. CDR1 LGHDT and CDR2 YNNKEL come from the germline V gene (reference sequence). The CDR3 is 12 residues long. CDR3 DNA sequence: TGTGCCAGCAGCCAGGGGGGGATCAAGCAGTACTTC. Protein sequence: CASSQGGIKQYF.

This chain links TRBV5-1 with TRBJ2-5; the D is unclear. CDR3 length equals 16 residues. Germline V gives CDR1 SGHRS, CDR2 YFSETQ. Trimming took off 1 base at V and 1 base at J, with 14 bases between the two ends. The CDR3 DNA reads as TGCGCCAGCAGCTTGCGTCCAGGTGACCGCCAAGAGACCCAGTACTTC. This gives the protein CASSLRPGDRQETQYF.

The DNA for the CDR3 is TGCAGCGTTCGACAGGGCATCAATCAGCCCCAGCATTTT. It translates to CSVRQGINQPQHF. V and J are TRBV29-1 and TRBJ1-5, with 7 bases matching TRBD1. V trimming: 5 bases; J trimming: 3 bases; junction bases outside the gene matches: 4. CDR1 is SQVTM, CDR2 ANQGSEA, per germline. The CDR3 runs 13 residues. The whole variable domain, filled in from reference TRBV29-1 and TRBJ1-5, reads SAVISQKPSRDICQRGTSLTIQCQVDSQVTMMFWYRQQPGQSLTLIATANQGSEATYESGFVIDKFPISRPNLTFSTLTVSNMSPEDSSIYLCSVRQGINQPQHFGDGTRLSIL.

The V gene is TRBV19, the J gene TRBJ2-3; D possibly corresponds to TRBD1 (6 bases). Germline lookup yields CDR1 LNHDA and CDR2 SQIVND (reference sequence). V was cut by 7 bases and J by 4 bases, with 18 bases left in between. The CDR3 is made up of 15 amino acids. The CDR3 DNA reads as TGTGCCAGTACCCAAACAGGGCGACAGCCAGATACGCAGTATTTT. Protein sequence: CASTQTGRQPDTQYF.

This CDR3 reads CASSEGAKNIQYF. The DNA for the CDR3 is TGTGCCAGCAGCGAGGGAGCCAAAAACATTCAGTACTTC. V usage is TRBV7-9 and J usage is TRBJ2-4; D might be TRBD2 (5 bases). Germline CDR1 is SEHNR and CDR2 is FQNEAQ (reference sequence). Deletions cut 5 bases from V and 0 bases from J, with 5 bases between. This CDR3 contains 13 residues.

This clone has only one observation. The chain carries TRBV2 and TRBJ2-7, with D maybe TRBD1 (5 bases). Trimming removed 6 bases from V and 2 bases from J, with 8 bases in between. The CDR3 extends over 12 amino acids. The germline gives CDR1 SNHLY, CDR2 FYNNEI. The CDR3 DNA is TGTGCCAGCAGCCTGACAGCCTACGAGCAGTACTTC. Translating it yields CASSLTAYEQYF.

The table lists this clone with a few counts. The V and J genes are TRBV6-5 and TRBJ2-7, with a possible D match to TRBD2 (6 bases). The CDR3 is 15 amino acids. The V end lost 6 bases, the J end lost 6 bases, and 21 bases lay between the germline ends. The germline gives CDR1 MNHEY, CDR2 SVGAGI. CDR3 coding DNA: TGTGCCAGCAGACCGCCGGCGGGACCCACAGGCGAGCAGTACTTC. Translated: CASRPPAGPTGEQYF.

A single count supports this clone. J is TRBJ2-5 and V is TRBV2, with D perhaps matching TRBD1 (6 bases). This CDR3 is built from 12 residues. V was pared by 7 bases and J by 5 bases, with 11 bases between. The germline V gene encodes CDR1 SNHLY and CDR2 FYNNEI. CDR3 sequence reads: CASTTGRETQYF. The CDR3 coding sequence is TGTGCCAGCACGACAGGCAGGGAGACCCAGTACTTC.

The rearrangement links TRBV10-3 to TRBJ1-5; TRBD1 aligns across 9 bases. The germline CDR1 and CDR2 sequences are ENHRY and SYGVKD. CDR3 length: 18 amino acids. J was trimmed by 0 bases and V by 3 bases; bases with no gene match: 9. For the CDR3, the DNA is TGTGCCATCAGTGAAGCCGGGACAGGGACCTATAGCAATCAGCCCCAGCATTTT. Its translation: CAISEAGTGTYSNQPQHF.

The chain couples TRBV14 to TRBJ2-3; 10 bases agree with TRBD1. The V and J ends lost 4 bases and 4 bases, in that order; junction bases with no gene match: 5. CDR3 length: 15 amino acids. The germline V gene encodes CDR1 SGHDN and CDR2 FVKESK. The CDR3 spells CASSLDRGSPDTQYF. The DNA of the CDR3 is TGTGCCAGCAGCCTGGACAGGGGGTCGCCAGATACGCAGTATTTT.

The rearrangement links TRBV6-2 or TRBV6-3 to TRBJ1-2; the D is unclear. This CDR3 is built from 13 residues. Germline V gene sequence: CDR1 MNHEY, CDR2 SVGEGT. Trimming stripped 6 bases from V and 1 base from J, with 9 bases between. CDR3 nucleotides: TGTGCCAGCAGCCCCAGTTATAACTATGGCTACACCTTC. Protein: CASSPSYNYGYTF.

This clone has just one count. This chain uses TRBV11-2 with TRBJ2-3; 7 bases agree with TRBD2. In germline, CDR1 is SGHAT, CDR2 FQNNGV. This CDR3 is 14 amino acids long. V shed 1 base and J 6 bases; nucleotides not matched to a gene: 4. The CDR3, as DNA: TGTGCCAGCAGCTTAGCGGGGGGAGGGGATACGCAGTATTTT. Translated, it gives CASSLAGGGDTQYF.

The CDR3 spells CASSFRSGSTDTQYF. The DNA of the CDR3 is TGTGCCAGCAGCTTTCGGTCAGGGAGCACAGATACGCAGTATTTT. The gene calls are TRBV11-3 and TRBJ2-3, with D maybe TRBD1 (5 bases). The CDR3 has 15 residues. Per the germline V gene, CDR1 is SGHNT and CDR2 is YENEEA. V lost 3 bases and J 0 bases, leaving 10 bases between the germline ends.

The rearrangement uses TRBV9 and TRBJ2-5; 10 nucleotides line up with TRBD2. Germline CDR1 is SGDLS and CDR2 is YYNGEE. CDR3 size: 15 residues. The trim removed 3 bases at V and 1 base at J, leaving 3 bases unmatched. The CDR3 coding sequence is TGTGCCAGCAGCGCGGGACTAGCGCCCCAAGAGACCCAGTACTTC. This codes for CASSAGLAPQETQYF.

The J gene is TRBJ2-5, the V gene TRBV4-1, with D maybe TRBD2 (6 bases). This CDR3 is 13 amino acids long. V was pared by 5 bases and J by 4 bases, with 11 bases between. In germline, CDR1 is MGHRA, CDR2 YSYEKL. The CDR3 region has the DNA TGCGCCAGCAGCTCCCGGGGGAGAGAGACCCAGTACTTC. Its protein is CASSSRGRETQYF.

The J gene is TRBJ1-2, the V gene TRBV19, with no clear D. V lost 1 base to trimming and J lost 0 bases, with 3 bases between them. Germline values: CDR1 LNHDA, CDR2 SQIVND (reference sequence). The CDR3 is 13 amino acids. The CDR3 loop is CASSIGTNYGYTF. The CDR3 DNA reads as TGTGCCAGTAGTATAGGTACTAACTATGGCTACACCTTC.

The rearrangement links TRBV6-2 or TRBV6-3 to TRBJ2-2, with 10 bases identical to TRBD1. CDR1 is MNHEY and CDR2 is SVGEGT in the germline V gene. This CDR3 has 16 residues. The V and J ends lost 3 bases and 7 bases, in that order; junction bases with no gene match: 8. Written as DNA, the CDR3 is TGTGCCAGCAGTTATTTGATGACAGGGGGCGACGGGGAGCTGTTTTTT. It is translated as CASSYLMTGGDGELFF.

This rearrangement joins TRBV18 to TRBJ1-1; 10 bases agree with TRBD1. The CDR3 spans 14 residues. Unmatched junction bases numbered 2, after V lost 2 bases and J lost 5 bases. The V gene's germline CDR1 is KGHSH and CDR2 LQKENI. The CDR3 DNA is TGTGCCAGCTCACCAGGGGACAGGGGAACTGAAGCTTTCTTT. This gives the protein CASSPGDRGTEAFF.

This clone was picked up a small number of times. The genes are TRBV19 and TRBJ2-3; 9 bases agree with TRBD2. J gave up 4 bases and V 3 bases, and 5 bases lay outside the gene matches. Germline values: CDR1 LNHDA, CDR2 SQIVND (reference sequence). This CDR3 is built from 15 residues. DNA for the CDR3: TGTGCCAGTAGTATTGGCGGGAGGGCCCCAGATACGCAGTATTTT. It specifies CASSIGGRAPDTQYF. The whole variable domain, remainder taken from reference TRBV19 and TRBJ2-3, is DGGITQSPKYLFRKEGQNVTLSCEQNLNHDAMYWYRQDPGQGLRLIYYSQIVNDFQKGDIAEGYSVSREKKESFPLTVTSAQKNPTAFYLCASSIGGRAPDTQYFGPGTRLTVL.

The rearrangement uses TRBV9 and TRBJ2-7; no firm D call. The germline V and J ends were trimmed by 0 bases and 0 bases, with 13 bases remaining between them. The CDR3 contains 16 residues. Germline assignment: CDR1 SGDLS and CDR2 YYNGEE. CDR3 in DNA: TGTGCCAGCAGCGTAGATTCTTTAGCTACCTCCTACGAGCAGTACTTC. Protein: CASSVDSLATSYEQYF.

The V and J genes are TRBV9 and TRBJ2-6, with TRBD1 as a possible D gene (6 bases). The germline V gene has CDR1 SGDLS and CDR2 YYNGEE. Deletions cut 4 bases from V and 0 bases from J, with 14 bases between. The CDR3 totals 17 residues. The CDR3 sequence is CASSTNRDHSGANVLTF. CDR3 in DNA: TGTGCCAGCAGCACCAACAGGGACCACTCTGGGGCCAACGTCCTGACTTTC. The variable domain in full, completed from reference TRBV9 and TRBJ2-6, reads DSGVTQTPKHLITATGQRVTLRCSPRSGDLSVYWYQQSLDQGLQFLIQYYNGEERAKGNILERFSAQQFPDLHSELNLSSLELGDSALYFCASSTNRDHSGANVLTFGAGSRLTVL.

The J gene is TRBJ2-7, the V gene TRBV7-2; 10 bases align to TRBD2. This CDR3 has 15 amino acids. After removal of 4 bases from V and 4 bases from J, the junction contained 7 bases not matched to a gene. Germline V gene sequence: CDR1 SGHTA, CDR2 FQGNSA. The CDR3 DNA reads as TGTGCCAGCAGCTCCGAGCGGGGGGGCCCGTACGAGCAGTACTTC. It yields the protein CASSSERGGPYEQYF.

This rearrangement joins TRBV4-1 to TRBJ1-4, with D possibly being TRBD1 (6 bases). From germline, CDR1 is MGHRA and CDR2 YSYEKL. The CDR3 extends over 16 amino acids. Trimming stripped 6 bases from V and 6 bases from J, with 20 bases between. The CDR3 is CASRHLYRVKDEKLFF. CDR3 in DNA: TGCGCCAGCAGGCACCTATACAGGGTGAAAGATGAAAAACTGTTTTTT.

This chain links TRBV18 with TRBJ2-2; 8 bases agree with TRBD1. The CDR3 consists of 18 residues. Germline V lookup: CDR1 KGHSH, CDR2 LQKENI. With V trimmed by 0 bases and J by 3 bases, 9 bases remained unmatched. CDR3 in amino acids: CASSPPVGETGDTGELFF. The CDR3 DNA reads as TGTGCCAGCTCACCACCAGTAGGAGAGACAGGGGACACCGGGGAGCTGTTTTTT.